Shown below are 2 T cell receptor beta chains from a single sample sequenced in a study of blood T cell repertoires in COVID-19. The method was immunoSEQ multiplex PCR; TCRdb's version includes in-frame clones alone and lacks a portion of them. The profile shows 250,000 to 350,000 clones, 90% of them singletons. Sample: PBMCs or T cells enriched from blood (not recorded which). These receptors originate from a young woman with acute COVID-19.

This rearrangement joins TRBV18 to TRBJ1-4; D not certain. Trimming removed 3 bases at V and 0 bases at J, with 8 bases between. Germline V gene sequence: CDR1 KGHSH, CDR2 LQKENI. The CDR3 contains 15 residues. CDR3 loop: CASSPDLTTNEKLFF. The CDR3 region has the DNA TGTGCCAGCTCACCCGACTTGACAACTAATGAAAAACTGTTTTTT. The whole variable domain, remainder taken from reference TRBV18 and TRBJ1-4, is NAGVMQNPRHLVRRRGQEARLRCSPMKGHSHVYWYRQLPEEGLKFMVYLQKENIIDESGMPKERFSAEFPKEGPSILRIQQVVRGDSAAYFCASSPDLTTNEKLFFGSGTQLSVL.

This clone was recorded many times. This chain links TRBV19 with TRBJ1-2; tentatively, D is TRBD1 (6 bases). Trimming stripped 1 base from V and 6 bases from J, with 18 bases between. This CDR3 has 16 amino acids. CDR1 and CDR2 (germline): LNHDA, SQIVND (reference sequence). The CDR3 region has the DNA TGTGCCAGTAGTATAGTCACAGGGATCAACTTCAATGGCTACACCTTC. Translating it yields CASSIVTGINFNGYTF.